The sequence of this TCR beta chain was determined in a study of T cells after posttransplantation cyclophosphamide. CDR3 size: 17 residues. Libraries were prepared by immunoSEQ multiplex PCR; TCRdb keeps only in-frame clonotypes and omits some of them. The repertoire holds roughly 10,000 clones, with approximately 96% as singletons. Input material: naive CD8+ T cells sorted from PBMCs. This receptor was taken from a man under 40 in good health and a related stem cell transplant donor. The rearrangement joins TRBV21-1 to TRBJ2-6; no check of the table's D call, TRBD1, against the DNA was made. TRBV21-1 is assigned pseudogene status. The CDR3, as DNA: TGTGCCAGCAGCACAAGACAGGGGGCGGCAGGGGCCAACGTCCTGACTTTC. This encodes CASSTRQGAAGANVLTF.